The T cell receptor (beta chain) described here comes from a study of regulatory T cells in long-lasting Graves disease. For TCR beta, libraries came from iRepertoire HTBI primers and Arm-PCR of CDR3 regions. TCRdb analysed the multiplex PCR reads with MiXCR anew, one entry per CDR3 protein. The table shows about 660,000 distinct CDR3 sequences, with roughly 30% occurring only once. The time point was: persistent/refractory GD, antithyroid drugs over 5 years with positive TRAb. RNA from PBMCs was the source of the TCR library. This receptor was obtained from a female donor with Graves disease. Sequenced here: peripheral blood mononuclear cells (PBMCs), sampled when the disease was refractory, from a patient treated with antithyroid drugs.

CDR3 bases: TGTGCCAGCAGTTTTCAGGGTAGGGAAAATCAGCCCCAGCATTTT. The encoded protein is CASSFQGRENQPQHF. The rearrangement joins TRBV28 to TRBJ1-5; maybe TRBD1 (5 bases). V lost 3 bases and J 4 bases, leaving 13 bases between the germline ends. The CDR3 runs 15 residues. The germline CDR1 and CDR2 sequences are MDHEN and SYDVKM.